The subject of this entry is one TCR beta chain. This clone was seen just once. Its antigen has not been determined. Qualities for individual bases were not recorded, and no much larger clone is one base off. CDR1 LGHDT and CDR2 YNNKEL are derived from the germline V gene (reference sequence). Reading from cysteine to phenylalanine, the CDR3 counts 16 amino acids. Here the CDR3 DNA is all that survives: 48 bases in frame from base 1. Trimmed from V: 4 bases; trimmed from J: 1 base; junction bases lacking a gene match: 7. The CDR3 regions of human TCRbeta chains were subjected to immunosequencing. The study's own analysis went as follows. Repertoire TCRs were matched against a reference library of SARS-CoV-2-specific TCRs generated with the MIRA antigen-specificity platform. Breadth was defined as the fraction of unique TCRs that were SARS-CoV-2-associated, and depth was defined as the fraction of total T cells that were SARS-CoV-2-associated. Using the MIRA data, each spike-specific TCR was assigned both to the spike region to which the TCR was reactive and to a CD4 or CD8 class. Log10-transformed breadth and depth values were compared by one-way ANOVA with Sidak's multiple comparisons tests. Sourced from immuneACCESS, this table was stored by TCRdb with only in-frame sequences that have V and J called. A share of the clones is absent; for the studies checked, an unresolved V gene accounts for under half, and the remainder has no known explanation. V, J and clone size derive from that table, while D and trimming were established from the DNA sequence. The sample table lists some 98,000 clones, about 81% of them with a count of one. The ten largest clones take up 14% of the sample.

The sample originates from a study of T cell responses to AZD1222 COVID-19 vaccine (dated by TCRdb to the early 2020s). About the investigation overall: TCR sequencing was performed for 230 to 250 trial participants, of whom around 210 were given two doses of AZD1222 and around 25 were given two doses of MenACWY control vaccine. Trial participants were enrolled into age subgroups of 18-55, 56-69 and 70-plus years, which contained 148, 28 and 57 TCR-sequenced participants, respectively. Paper-wide results and their limitations: Because no day 14 peak-response samples were available, repertoires were characterized only after the peak T cell response. In the small 56-69-year group, the increase in depth fell short of significance, most likely because of low power. CD4 TCRs associated with the vaccine covered the entire spike protein, and the dominant responses were in regions 160-218 and 743-854. After two AZD1222 doses, both the breadth and the depth of spike-specific TCRs were significantly higher than at day 0 and than in MenACWY recipients. Conclusions about previously exposed vaccinees are limited, since just a handful of AZD1222 recipients were seropositive for SARS-CoV-2 at baseline. Reportedly, almost half of the unique spike-specific TCRs recognized epitopes lying outside the regions that are mutated in the B.1.351 and B.1.1.7 variants. Participants were mostly white British, with more females than males. The authors suggested clonal diversity may have been underestimated.

The label giving this sample's time point can be read as: about 28 days (+/-7) after the second vaccine dose. AZD1222 recipients whose second dose came at about 4 weeks and those whose second dose came at about 12 weeks were combined into one group, since spike-specific TCR depth and breadth did not differ between the two schedules. Vaccinee samples came from UK trials COV001 and COV002, including a single-blind randomized controlled phase 2/3 trial of AZD1222 (ChAdOx1 nCoV-19) in healthy adults. For TCRbeta chain sequencing, PBMC samples from trial participants were taken at day 0 and at day 28 after the second dose.

Sequencing used peripheral blood, obtained 28 days after the second AZD1222 dose. This TCR was sampled from an adult who received the AZD1222 COVID-19 vaccine. The sequence is built from TRBV3-1 (or the pseudogene TRBV3-2) and TRBJ1-1; 9 bases in between match TRBD1. The CDR3 sequence is CASSPTGGPGNTEAFF. The nucleotides read TGTGCCAGCAGCCCAACAGGGGGCCCGGGGAACACTGAAGCTTTCTTT.